This TCR beta chain was sequenced in a study of CXCR3-negative and CXCR3-positive naive CD8 T cells. Notes on the study in general: Naive subsets had comparable surface CD5, so TRB CDR3 properties gauged TCR strength.

The germline V gene encodes CDR1 SGHVS and CDR2 FNYEAQ. The CDR3 runs to 16 residues. Preparation of TRB cDNA libraries relied on 5' RACE carrying UMI labels. TCRdb reanalyzed the 5' RACE reads, giving one entry per CDR3 protein sequence and no DNA. The sample's table shows about 5,200 distinct CDR3 sequences. This clonotype registers medium-sized by frequency. What it binds is not known. Sequencing was carried out using naive CXCR3- CD8+ T cells from blood. As to subset: CD45RO-CCR7+CD27+CD95- naive CD8+ T cells lacking CXCR3 (TNR3-). This chain uses TRBV7-6 with TRBJ2-7; TCRdb returns TRBD1, unconfirmable since there is no DNA. This receptor was obtained from a human donor in good health. Some clones in this sample may be carry-over from other donors' samples. The CDR3 sequence is CASSSELGAFPYEQYF.